Listed here are 17 T cell receptor beta chains from one sample, sequenced in a study of Ad26.COV2.S vaccination and SARS-CoV-2 variants. Using immunoSEQ multiplex PCR, the repertoire was profiled, and TCRdb retains in-frame clones only, with some absent. The table includes over 110,000 clones, 86% detected once. The sequenced sample was peripheral blood, obtained after recovery from COVID-19. The source of these receptors is a human donor who had recovered from COVID-19.

The rearrangement links TRBV30 to TRBJ2-1; weak D call: TRBD1 (6 bases). The germline CDR1 and CDR2 sequences are GTSNPN and SVGIG (reference sequence). Trimming took off 1 base at V and 13 bases at J, with 14 bases between the two ends. This CDR3 is 12 amino acids long. The CDR3 bases are TGTGCCTGGAGTGACATACAGGGACCCCAGTTCTTC. It translates to CAWSDIQGPQFF.

The V gene is TRBV6-5, the J gene TRBJ1-1; unclear D gene. V lost 4 bases, J lost 4 bases, and 7 bases lay in between. Germline CDR1 reads MNHEY; CDR2 reads SVGAGI. This CDR3 region has 12 residues. CDR3 sequence (DNA): TGTGCCAGCAGTTCTTTCCGCACTGAAGCTTTCTTT. It specifies CASSSFRTEAFF.

The chain recombines TRBV10-3 with TRBJ1-1; 7 positions agree with TRBD1. V shed 5 bases and J 3 bases; nucleotides not matched to a gene: 6. This CDR3 region has 14 residues. Looked up from germline, CDR1 is ENHRY and CDR2 is SYGVKD. Here the CDR3 DNA reads TGTGCCATCAGTCGGGGGGACAGCGACACTGAAGCTTTCTTT. Its translation is CAISRGDSDTEAFF.

This clone was recorded only once. The CDR3 DNA reads TGTGCCAGCAGTCAGGGGATCCGCACTAACTATGGCTACACCTTC. Translating gives CASSQGIRTNYGYTF. The V and J genes are TRBV7-9 and TRBJ1-2, with D perhaps matching TRBD1 (6 bases). Trimming took off 6 bases at V and 0 bases at J, with 14 bases between the two ends. The germline gives CDR1 SEHNR, CDR2 FQNEAQ (reference sequence). This CDR3 is built from 15 residues.

This chain connects TRBV5-1 to TRBJ1-4, with TRBD1 matching over 7 bases. Germline V lookup: CDR1 SGHRS, CDR2 YFSETQ. The CDR3 runs to 15 residues. J gave up 3 bases and V 5 bases, and 7 bases lay outside the gene matches. CDR3 bases: TGCGCCAGCAGATTCCGGGACAGCGCTAATGAAAAACTGTTTTTT. This translates into CASRFRDSANEKLFF.

This clone was recorded once. The V call is TRBV5-1, the J call TRBJ1-2; D might be TRBD1 (5 bases). There are 13 residues in the CDR3. Germline V CDR1 and CDR2: SGHRS, YFSETQ. The ends were cut back, 4 bases at V and 2 bases at J, with 9 bases in the middle. CDR3 sequence reads: CASSVGGNYGYTF. In nucleotides, the CDR3 is TGCGCCAGCAGCGTTGGGGGGAACTATGGCTACACCTTC.

The gene calls are TRBV5-6 and TRBJ1-1; 8 positions match TRBD1. V was clipped by 4 bases and J by 10 bases; unmatched bases: 6. Looked up from germline, CDR1 is SGHDT and CDR2 is YYEEEE. The CDR3 extends over 12 amino acids. CDR3 loop: CASSEDRGRAFF. The DNA for the CDR3 is TGTGCCAGCAGCGAAGACAGGGGTCGAGCTTTCTTT.

The chain combines TRBV19 with TRBJ1-4; the match to TRBD1 covers 8 bases. The CDR3 spans 14 residues. In germline, CDR1 is LNHDA, CDR2 SQIVND (reference sequence). V lost 5 bases, J lost 8 bases, and 7 bases stayed unmatched. Here the CDR3 DNA reads TGTGCCAGTAGTGGCAGGGGGCGCGGGGAAAAACTGTTTTTT. Protein product: CASSGRGRGEKLFF. Looking up the rest from reference TRBV19 and TRBJ1-4 gives the full variable domain: DGGITQSPKYLFRKEGQNVTLSCEQNLNHDAMYWYRQDPGQGLRLIYYSQIVNDFQKGDIAEGYSVSREKKESFPLTVTSAQKNPTAFYLCASSGRGRGEKLFFGSGTQLSVL.

The chain recombines TRBV2 with TRBJ1-6; 7 bases agree with TRBD1. The V gene's germline CDR1 is SNHLY and CDR2 FYNNEI. This CDR3 spans 14 amino acids. V trimming: 6 bases; J trimming: 10 bases; junction bases outside the gene matches: 9. CDR3 in amino acids: CASRDTGAGSPLHF. Here the CDR3 DNA reads TGTGCCAGCAGGGACACAGGGGCAGGCTCACCCCTCCACTTT.

CDR3 residues: CASSPFGTLGGETQYF. The CDR3 coding sequence is TGCGCCAGCAGCCCATTCGGGACCCTTGGGGGAGAGACCCAGTACTTC. V is TRBV5-1 and J is TRBJ2-5; TRBD1 or TRBD2 may be the D gene (5 bases each). The CDR3 is 16 residues long. Between the trimmed V and J ends, which lost 4 bases and 4 bases, there was a span of 20 bases. Per the germline V gene, CDR1 is SGHRS and CDR2 is YFSETQ.

The rearrangement uses TRBV19 and TRBJ1-1; 8 positions match TRBD1. From germline, CDR1 is LNHDA and CDR2 SQIVND (reference sequence). The CDR3 totals 14 residues. Losses at the gene ends were 4 bases for V and 6 bases for J; bases not matched to a gene: 7. The CDR3 DNA reads TGTGCCAGTAGTACTAGGACAGGGAGGGCTGAAGCTTTCTTT. It encodes CASSTRTGRAEAFF.

The J gene is TRBJ2-1, the V gene TRBV19; D is unresolved. The CDR3 covers 14 residues. The germline gives CDR1 LNHDA, CDR2 SQIVND (reference sequence). V gave up 8 bases and J gave up 0 bases, with 11 bases separating them. This CDR3 is CASGFPTSYNEQFF. DNA of the CDR3: TGTGCCAGTGGTTTCCCTACCTCCTACAATGAGCAGTTCTTC.

The CDR3: CSVNKRGGQETQYF. CDR3 nucleotide sequence: TGCAGCGTTAACAAGCGGGGGGGCCAAGAGACCCAGTACTTC. The V and J genes are TRBV29-1 and TRBJ2-5, with 10 bases lining up with TRBD2. V lost 5 bases to trimming and J lost 1 base; unmatched junction nucleotides: 4. The CDR3 is 14 residues long. CDR1 and CDR2 (germline): SQVTM, ANQGSEA.

The sample holds a few counts of this clone. This sequence joins TRBV7-9 and TRBJ1-3; TRBD1 is a possible D gene (5 bases). Trimming pared 3 bases from V and 0 bases from J, leaving 9 bases between. The length of the CDR3 is 15 residues. The germline V gene has CDR1 SEHNR and CDR2 FQNEAQ (reference sequence). The CDR3 DNA is TGTGCCAGCAGCTTGGTCGGGGGCTCTGGAAACACCATATATTTT. Amino acid sequence: CASSLVGGSGNTIYF.

The rearrangement joins TRBV29-1 to TRBJ2-2, with 7 bases matching TRBD2. CDR1 and CDR2 from the germline V gene are SQVTM and ANQGSEA. Trimming cost V 4 bases and J 1 base; bases outside gene matches: 6. This CDR3 comprises 15 residues. This CDR3 reads CSVVPASGNTGELFF. As DNA, the CDR3 is TGCAGCGTTGTTCCAGCTAGCGGGAACACCGGGGAGCTGTTTTTT.

V usage is TRBV15 and J usage is TRBJ2-3; 14 nucleotides line up with TRBD2. Germline-derived CDR1 and CDR2 are LNHNV and YYDKDF (reference sequence). There are 19 residues in the CDR3. Trimming removed 0 bases from V and 3 bases from J; junction bases left unmatched: 8. The CDR3 is CATSRDGTSGGRSTDTQYF. CDR3 DNA sequence: TGTGCCACCAGCAGAGATGGGACTAGCGGGGGACGTAGTACAGATACGCAGTATTTT.

This chain joins TRBV6-5 and TRBJ2-1; TRBD2 matches 9 bases. The germline V gene has CDR1 MNHEY and CDR2 SVGAGI. The trim removed 0 bases at V and 8 bases at J, leaving 5 bases unmatched. This CDR3 spans 15 amino acids. The CDR3 region is CASSYSAGGLDEQFF. The DNA for the CDR3 is TGTGCCAGCAGTTACTCTGCGGGGGGGCTTGATGAGCAGTTCTTC.